Below are 15 T cell receptor beta chains sequenced from a single sample in a study. TCRdb recomputed calls from the 5' RACE reads with MiXCR, one row per CDR3 protein. The data hold some 32,000 distinct CDR3 sequences, with about 24% observed a single time. Sequencing input: memory CD4+ T cells sorted from blood. Stated subset: memory CD4+ T cells, CD4+CD45RO+CD25-. These receptors all stem from a female donor with breast cancer.

This clonotype was detected only a few times. The chain is built from TRBV12-3 or TRBV12-4 and TRBJ2-1; 9 nucleotides align to TRBD2. This CDR3 region has 12 residues. The trim removed 11 bases at V and 7 bases at J, leaving 6 bases unmatched. In DNA, the CDR3 is TGTGCCTCGGGGCTAGCGGGGAATGAGCAGTTCTTC. Translating gives CASGLAGNEQFF.

As for this clonotype: Given a much more abundant clone one base away, this may be a read error. The rearrangement uses TRBV5-4 and TRBJ2-3; unclear D gene. The germline gives CDR1 SGHNT, CDR2 YYREEE (reference sequence). Between the trimmed V and J ends, which lost 3 bases and 5 bases, there was a span of 13 bases. The CDR3 covers 14 residues. CDR3 residues: CASSSEGGEDTQYF. The CDR3 DNA sequence: TGTGCCAGCAGCTCGGAAGGCGGCGAAGATACGCAGTATTTT.

This clonotype showed up just a few times. The genes are TRBV27 and TRBJ1-2; the D gene is possibly TRBD1 (5 bases). The CDR3 has 14 residues. Germline CDR1 MNHEY, CDR2 SMNVEV (reference sequence). The V end was cut by 6 bases, the J end by 6 bases, with 17 bases between. The CDR3, as DNA: TGTGCCAGCAGGCCGGGGACCCCTTACGATGGCTACACCTTC. It encodes CASRPGTPYDGYTF.

The V and J genes are TRBV7-2 and TRBJ2-1; 9 positions match TRBD2. Losses at the gene ends were 7 bases for V and 5 bases for J; bases not matched to a gene: 15. The CDR3 loop spans 17 amino acids. Germline lookup yields CDR1 SGHTA and CDR2 FQGNSA. Written as DNA, the CDR3 is TGTGCCAGCACCGCGGGGCCGGGACTAGCATTAGACAATGAGCAGTTCTTC. The encoded protein is CASTAGPGLALDNEQFF.

The CDR3 loop reads CSAPGTGVEKLFF. CDR3 bases: TGCAGTGCCCCCGGGACAGGGGTTGAAAAACTGTTTTTT. The chain has TRBV20-1 and TRBJ1-4; 10 nucleotides agree with TRBD1. CDR3 size: 13 residues. J lost 7 bases, V lost 6 bases, and 5 bases had no gene match. From germline, CDR1 is DFQATT and CDR2 SNEGSKA (reference sequence).

At least ten counts were recorded for this clonotype. J is TRBJ2-3 and V is TRBV5-1, with TRBD1 identical over 7 bases. The CDR3 runs 13 residues. From germline, CDR1 is SGHRS and CDR2 YFSETQ. V lost 4 bases to trimming and J lost 1 base; unmatched junction nucleotides: 0. The DNA of the CDR3 is TGCGCCAGCAGCGACAGGGGCACAGATACGCAGTATTTT. Its protein product is CASSDRGTDTQYF.

The chain links TRBV6-2 or TRBV6-3 to TRBJ2-5; a possible D gene is TRBD1 (6 bases). V lost 5 bases and J lost 2, with 18 bases in between. Looked up from germline, CDR1 is MNHEY and CDR2 is SVGEGT. The CDR3 consists of 16 residues. The CDR3, as DNA: TGTGCCAGCAGTCACAGGCAGGGGAGCACGCAAGAGACCCAGTACTTC. This encodes CASSHRQGSTQETQYF.

This clonotype was detected a few times. The rearrangement joins TRBV5-5 to TRBJ2-7; D is undetermined. CDR1 and CDR2 (germline): SGHKS, YYEKEE (reference sequence). CDR3 length: 14 amino acids. The ends were cut back, 1 base at V and 0 bases at J, with 8 bases in the middle. The CDR3 DNA follows: TGTGCCAGCAGCTTGACTTCTAACTCCTACGAGCAGTACTTC. It yields the protein CASSLTSNSYEQYF.

This clonotype was seen a handful of times. This chain connects TRBV12-3 or TRBV12-4 to TRBJ2-7; 8 bases agree with TRBD1. With V trimmed by 7 bases and J by 2 bases, 7 bases remained unmatched. This CDR3 is 14 amino acids long. CDR3 coding DNA: TGTGCCAGCACCAAGGACAGGGTAGCCTACGAGCAGTACTTC. Translation: CASTKDRVAYEQYF.

Of note for this clonotype: The CDR3 does not end in the conserved phenylalanine or tryptophan, so this is likely a read error. The V gene is TRBV7-6, the J gene TRBJ2-7, with D maybe TRBD1 (5 bases). V gave up 1 base and J gave up 4 bases, with 11 bases separating them. The germline gives CDR1 SGHVS, CDR2 FNYEAQ. There are 14 residues in the CDR3. The CDR3 protein is CASSLGRQRYEQYL. The CDR3 region has the DNA TGTGCCAGCAGCTTAGGGCGACAGAGATACGAGCAGTACTTA.

Regarding this clonotype: One base away lies a much larger clone, so this may be a sequencing read error. The chain recombines TRBV6-5 with TRBJ2-6, with a weak D call TRBD1 (6 bases). V lost 2 bases and J lost 2, with 19 bases in between. Germline loops: CDR1 MNHEY, CDR2 SVGAGI. CDR3 length: 19 amino acids. The CDR3 loop reads CASSYDAWGQEAGANVLTF. DNA for the CDR3: TGTGCCAGCAGTTACGATGCATGGGGACAAGAAGCTGGGGCCAACGTCCTGACTTTC.

This clonotype is a singleton in its sample. The CDR3 DNA follows: TGTGCCAGCAGCCAGACAGGGGCTGGCGGCAATCAGCCCCAGCATTTT. This gives the protein CASSQTGAGGNQPQHF. V and J are TRBV7-9 and TRBJ1-5; 8 bases fit TRBD1. This CDR3 contains 16 residues. Germline CDR1 and CDR2: SEHNR and FQNEAQ (reference sequence). V lost 5 bases and J lost 2; bases outside the gene matches: 8.

V usage is TRBV10-3 and J usage is TRBJ2-1, with 10 nucleotides matching TRBD2. Unmatched junction bases numbered 2, after V lost 4 bases and J lost 5 bases. Per germline, CDR1 ENHRY and CDR2 SYGVKD. This CDR3 is 14 amino acids long. The CDR3 region has the DNA TGTGCCATCAGTGGGACTAGCGGAGACAATGAGCAGTTCTTC. Translation gives CAISGTSGDNEQFF.

This clonotype has at least ten counts. V gene TRBV5-1 combines with J gene TRBJ2-1, with no clear D. This CDR3 is built from 10 residues. Germline values: CDR1 SGHRS, CDR2 YFSETQ. V dropped 7 bases and J dropped 5 bases, with 4 bases sitting between them. The CDR3 reads CASGHNEQFF. The CDR3 DNA is TGCGCCAGCGGCCACAATGAGCAGTTCTTC. The complete variable domain, with remaining parts taken from reference TRBV5-1 and TRBJ2-1, reads KAGVTQTPRYLIKTRGQQVTLSCSPISGHRSVSWYQQTPGQGLQFLFEYFSETQRNKGNFPGRFSGRQFSNSRSEMNVSTLELGDSALYLCASGHNEQFFGPGTRLTVL.

This clonotype was seen more than once but under ten times. The chain links TRBV11-3 to TRBJ2-2, with 7 bases that match TRBD1. Germline loops: CDR1 SGHNT, CDR2 YENEEA. The J segment lost 2 bases and the V segment lost 4 bases, leaving 1 base of the junction unmatched. The CDR3 runs to 14 residues. The CDR3 DNA reads as TGTGCCAGCAGCTGGGACAGAAACACCGGGGAGCTGTTTTTT. It codes for CASSWDRNTGELFF.